This T cell receptor beta chain was identified during a study of cytomegalovirus exposure and HLA in healthy donors. On the study more broadly: Most genotyped donors, 65% to 90% of more than 300, had Caucasian-associated genetic ancestry.

Study-wide results and limits: Common viral pathogens (according to a later analysis) appeared linked to several of the most significant clusters.

About this clone: The antigen remains undetermined.

A multiplex PCR was run with 60 Vbeta primers and 13 Jbeta primers. Here immunoSEQ multiplex PCR was the method, and the copy in TCRdb shows in-frame clones only, minus some. In the table there are more than 110,000 clones, roughly 77% of which are singletons. Sequenced sample: PBMCs. The TCR sequence derives from a female donor in good health and CMV-seronegative.

The CDR3 sequence: CASSRSPTANTEAFF. DNA for the CDR3: TGTGCCAGCAGCCGTTCCCCGACAGCGAACACTGAAGCTTTCTTT. V gene TRBV11-2 combines with J gene TRBJ1-1; TRBD1 is a possible D gene (5 bases). This CDR3 is 15 amino acids long. Looked up from germline, CDR1 is SGHAT and CDR2 is FQNNGV. V gave up 5 bases and J gave up 1 base, with 14 bases separating them.